A selection of T cell receptor beta chains follows, all from one sample in a study of T cells in Graves' hyperthyroidism and ophthalmopathy. TCRdb re-called the multiplex PCR reads with MiXCR, one entry per CDR3 protein. This sample has approximately 600,000 distinct CDR3 sequences, with approximately 15% found just once. Material: blood. These receptors all come from a woman aged 18 to 35 with Graves' ophthalmopathy. Each CDR3 is given with its conserved first and last residue. Each record gives: D gene, V gene, clone size, J gene, CDR3 protein, CDR3 DNA. A D gene is named only where the DNA matches it firmly. Some rows mark clone size as missing; the rest say once, few, many or name a class of expanded clone.

D gene: TRBD1; V gene: TRBV6-1; clone size: many; J gene: TRBJ2-7; CDR3 protein: CASRHDHGDRGLVYEQYF; CDR3 DNA: TGTGCCAGCAGGCACGACCATGGGGACAGGGGGCTTGTTTACGAGCAGTACTTC
D gene: TRBD1; V gene: TRBV27; clone size: many; J gene: TRBJ2-7; CDR3 protein: CASGPTGAYEQYF; CDR3 DNA: TGTGCCAGCGGGCCGACAGGGGCCTACGAGCAGTACTTC
D gene: TRBD1; V gene: TRBV7-3; clone size: -; J gene: TRBJ2-5; CDR3 protein: CASSLNQGATETQYF; CDR3 DNA: TGTGCCAGCAGCTTAAACCAGGGGGCGACGGAGACCCAGTACTTC
D gene: TRBD1; V gene: TRBV28; clone size: many; J gene: TRBJ2-7; CDR3 protein: CATQGKHEQYF; CDR3 DNA: TGTGCCACACAGGGGAAGCACGAGCAGTACTTC
D gene: -; V gene: TRBV7-6; clone size: -; J gene: TRBJ2-3; CDR3 protein: CASRPGPYTDTQYF; CDR3 DNA: TGTGCCAGCCGACCAGGACCTTACACAGATACGCAGTATTTT
D gene: -; V gene: TRBV7-3; clone size: many; J gene: TRBJ2-2; CDR3 protein: CASSLKAGELFF; CDR3 DNA: TGTGCCAGCAGCTTAAAGGCCGGGGAGCTGTTTTTT
D gene: -; V gene: TRBV9; clone size: many; J gene: TRBJ2-5; CDR3 protein: CASSASGTHQETQYF; CDR3 DNA: TGTGCCAGCAGCGCCTCCGGGACACACCAAGAGACCCAGTACTTC
D gene: -; V gene: TRBV6-4; clone size: -; J gene: TRBJ2-1; CDR3 protein: CASSYSRRNEQFF; CDR3 DNA: TGTGCCAGCAGTTACTCGAGGCGGAATGAGCAGTTCTTC
D gene: -; V gene: TRBV19; clone size: -; J gene: TRBJ1-4; CDR3 protein: CASAPTAYEKLFF; CDR3 DNA: TGTGCCAGCGCCCCGACAGCCTATGAAAAACTGTTTTTT
D gene: -; V gene: TRBV5-4; clone size: few; J gene: TRBJ2-2; CDR3 protein: CASRGGGLSQNTGELFF; CDR3 DNA: TGTGCCAGCAGGGGGGGCGGACTGAGCCAGAACACCGGGGAGCTGTTTTTT
D gene: TRBD1; V gene: TRBV5-1; clone size: -; J gene: TRBJ2-5; CDR3 protein: CASSLAPGGMATQYF; CDR3 DNA: TGCGCCAGCAGCTTGGCCCCAGGGGGAATGGCGACCCAGTACTTC
D gene: -; V gene: TRBV28; clone size: -; J gene: TRBJ1-4; CDR3 protein: CASSLGGTNLEKLFF; CDR3 DNA: TGTGCCAGCAGCCTAGGCGGGACAAATCTTGAAAAACTGTTTTTT
D gene: -; V gene: TRBV20-1; clone size: few; J gene: TRBJ2-1; CDR3 protein: CSARANNEQFF; CDR3 DNA: TGCAGTGCTAGGGCCAACAATGAGCAGTTCTTC
D gene: -; V gene: TRBV11-2; clone size: -; J gene: TRBJ2-1; CDR3 protein: CASSSGRGSLDYEQFF; CDR3 DNA: TGTGCCAGCAGCTCGGGGAGGGGGAGCTTAGACTATGAGCAGTTCTTC
D gene: -; V gene: TRBV5-4; clone size: -; J gene: TRBJ2-5; CDR3 protein: CAAVGGGAGQETQYF; CDR3 DNA: TGTGCCGCAGTAGGAGGGGGCGCGGGGCAAGAGACCCAGTACTTC
D gene: -; V gene: TRBV28; clone size: many; J gene: TRBJ2-1; CDR3 protein: CASSPWLTWVTYNEQFF; CDR3 DNA: TGTGCCAGCAGCCCCTGGCTTACGTGGGTAACCTACAATGAGCAGTTCTTC
D gene: -; V gene: TRBV12-3/TRBV12-4; clone size: many; J gene: TRBJ1-5; CDR3 protein: CASSPRIPNQPQHF; CDR3 DNA: TGTGCCAGCAGTCCAAGGATCCCTAATCAGCCCCAGCATTTT
D gene: -; V gene: TRBV7-2; clone size: many; J gene: TRBJ2-7; CDR3 protein: CASSLLNYEQYF; CDR3 DNA: TGTGCCAGCAGCTTATTAAACTACGAGCAGTACTTC
D gene: -; V gene: TRBV24-1; clone size: few; J gene: TRBJ2-2; CDR3 protein: CATSDPNKGTGELFF; CDR3 DNA: TGTGCCACCAGTGATCCCAATAAGGGGACCGGGGAGCTGTTTTTT
D gene: -; V gene: TRBV9; clone size: few; J gene: TRBJ2-1; CDR3 protein: CASSVEGGHEQFF; CDR3 DNA: TGTGCCAGCAGCGTAGAAGGAGGTCATGAGCAGTTCTTC
D gene: -; V gene: TRBV19; clone size: many; J gene: TRBJ1-1; CDR3 protein: CASSIWNHKTNTEAFF; CDR3 DNA: TGTGCCAGTAGTATTTGGAACCACAAGACGAACACTGAAGCTTTCTTT
D gene: TRBD1; V gene: TRBV6-1; clone size: -; J gene: TRBJ2-3; CDR3 protein: CAIKDRGTGTDTQYF; CDR3 DNA: TGTGCCATTAAAGACAGGGGAACGGGCACAGATACGCAGTATTTT